Below are 20 T cell receptor beta chains sequenced from a single sample in a study of blood T cell repertoires in COVID-19. The protocol was immunoSEQ multiplex PCR, while the TCRdb copy is restricted to in-frame clones and leaves out a portion. The data hold about 230,000 clones, with around 83% observed a single time. Sequencing was carried out using peripheral blood. Receptor source: a man aged 40-49 years with active or convalescent COVID-19.

The rearrangement joins TRBV14 to TRBJ2-7, with D unresolved. Germline CDR1 is SGHDN and CDR2 is FVKESK. The CDR3 length is 13 residues. Trimming stripped 3 bases from V and 3 bases from J, with 9 bases between. CDR3 protein: CASSQRRIYEQYF. The CDR3 DNA is TGTGCCAGCAGCCAGCGAAGAATCTACGAGCAGTACTTC.

The genes are TRBV10-1 and TRBJ2-3, with no clear D. V shed 6 bases and J shed 1 base, with 11 bases lying between them. CDR1 and CDR2 from the germline V gene are WNHNN and SYGVQD (reference sequence). The CDR3 runs to 14 residues. CDR3: CASSRVGGTDTQYF. The DNA of the CDR3 is TGCGCCAGCAGCCGAGTAGGAGGCACAGATACGCAGTATTTT.

The genes are TRBV10-3 and TRBJ1-6; D remains unclear. The CDR3 runs 14 residues. Germline CDR1 is ENHRY and CDR2 is SYGVKD. The V end lost 6 bases, the J end lost 0 bases, and 6 bases lay between the germline ends. CDR3 DNA sequence: TGTGCCATCAGCCGGAGCTCCTATAATTCACCCCTCCACTTT. Translated, it gives CAISRSSYNSPLHF.

For this clone: This CDR3 is also generated by other DNA sequences in the sample. The chain combines TRBV7-3 with TRBJ2-2; D is perhaps TRBD1 (6 bases). The germline V gene has CDR1 SGHTA and CDR2 FQGTGA. V lost 4 bases and J 5 bases, leaving 8 bases between the germline ends. This CDR3 has 13 residues. Here the CDR3 reads CASSSQGTGELFF. The DNA of the CDR3 is TGTGCCAGCAGCTCACAGGGTACCGGGGAGCTGTTTTTT.

V usage is TRBV9 and J usage is TRBJ1-3, with TRBD1 identical over 9 bases. V trimming: 2 bases; J trimming: 7 bases; junction bases outside the gene matches: 10. This CDR3 comprises 16 residues. Germline lookup yields CDR1 SGDLS and CDR2 YYNGEE. CDR3 region: CASSVDVGQGMNTIYF. DNA for the CDR3: TGTGCCAGCAGCGTCGACGTGGGACAGGGTATGAACACCATATATTTT.

The chain couples TRBV7-6 to TRBJ2-1; no clear D gene. Germline CDR1 reads SGHVS; CDR2 reads FNYEAQ. CDR3 length equals 17 residues. Trimming pared 0 bases from V and 0 bases from J, leaving 12 bases between. CDR3 nucleotides: TGTGCCAGCAGCTTAGCGGGCTACCAGAGCTCCTACAATGAGCAGTTCTTC. This translates into CASSLAGYQSSYNEQFF.

The genes are TRBV5-6 and TRBJ2-5; TRBD1 might be the D (6 bases). V lost 4 bases, J lost 5 bases, and 12 bases lay in between. CDR1 and CDR2 from the germline V gene are SGHDT and YYEEEE. This CDR3 has 13 amino acids. As DNA, the CDR3 is TGTGCCAGCAGCGTACAGGGACGGGAGACCCAGTACTTC. Translation: CASSVQGRETQYF.

The V gene is TRBV5-6, the J gene TRBJ1-1; D uncertain. Germline V gene lookup returns CDR1 SGHDT and CDR2 YYEEEE. This CDR3 comprises 13 residues. The V end was cut by 3 bases, the J end by 0 bases, with 6 bases between. CDR3 in amino acids: CASSSQMNTEAFF. The CDR3 DNA reads TGTGCCAGCAGCTCCCAAATGAACACTGAAGCTTTCTTT. Looking up the rest from reference TRBV5-6 and TRBJ1-1 gives the full variable domain: DAGVTQSPTHLIKTRGQQVTLRCSPKSGHDTVSWYQQALGQGPQFIFQYYEEEERQRGNFPDRFSGHQFPNYSSELNVNALLLGDSALYLCASSSQMNTEAFFGQGTRLTVV.

The chain carries TRBV10-3 and TRBJ2-2, with D tentatively TRBD1 (7 bases). The CDR3 runs 15 residues. V gave up 0 bases and J gave up 6 bases, with 11 bases separating them. The germline CDR1 and CDR2 sequences are ENHRY and SYGVKD. CDR3 DNA: TGTGCCATCAGTGAGTCTGCCAGGGGGGCCGGGGAGCTGTTTTTT. This codes for CAISESARGAGELFF.

The rearrangement links TRBV28 to TRBJ1-2; possible D gene TRBD1, 6 bases. The CDR3 has 17 amino acids. The V and J ends lost 7 bases and 4 bases respectively, with 25 bases between them. In germline, CDR1 is MDHEN, CDR2 SYDVKM. CDR3 residues: CASISGQGQGQTYGYTF. CDR3 nucleotides: TGTGCCAGCATATCGGGGCAGGGCCAGGGGCAGACCTATGGCTACACCTTC.

The CDR3 DNA follows: TGTGCCAGCAGCTTAGACATAGCGGGGGTGTACGAGCAGTACTTC. Translated, it gives CASSLDIAGVYEQYF. The chain joins TRBV7-2 to TRBJ2-7, with 9 bases lining up with TRBD2. There are 15 residues in the CDR3. CDR1 is SGHTA, CDR2 FQGNSA, per germline. J gave up 4 bases and V 1 base, and 5 bases lay outside the gene matches.

The CDR3 loop reads CSVQGKDTYEQYF. The CDR3 DNA follows: TGCAGCGTCCAGGGGAAGGACACCTACGAGCAGTACTTC. The J gene is TRBJ2-7, the V gene TRBV29-1; the D gene is possibly TRBD1 (6 bases). Germline V gene lookup returns CDR1 SQVTM and CDR2 ANQGSEA. Trimming pared 6 bases from V and 2 bases from J, leaving 14 bases between. The CDR3 sequence is 13 residues long.

V is TRBV4-1 and J is TRBJ2-1; 10 nucleotides match TRBD2. This CDR3 is 16 amino acids long. The germline V gene encodes CDR1 MGHRA and CDR2 YSYEKL. After removal of 0 bases from V and 4 bases from J, the junction contained 3 bases not matched to a gene. The CDR3 sequence: CASSQDSSGGYNEQFF. In nucleotides, the CDR3 is TGCGCCAGCAGCCAAGATTCTAGCGGGGGTTACAATGAGCAGTTCTTC.

V and J are TRBV3-1 (or the pseudogene TRBV3-2) and TRBJ1-1, with D perhaps matching TRBD1 (6 bases). V shed 5 bases and J shed 1 base, with 17 bases lying between them. Germline V lookup: CDR1 LGHDT, CDR2 YNNKEL (reference sequence). The CDR3 consists of 16 residues. The CDR3 DNA is TGTGCCAGCAGCGCTCGATCCGGGACAACGAACACTGAAGCTTTCTTT. Residues: CASSARSGTTNTEAFF.

This clone was detected a few times. The chain uses TRBV5-1 and TRBJ2-2, with D possibly being TRBD1 (6 bases). Germline assignment: CDR1 SGHRS and CDR2 YFSETQ. The V gene lost 5 bases and the J gene lost 6 bases, with 23 bases spanning the gap. The CDR3 is 17 amino acids. The CDR3 DNA follows: TGCGCCAGCAGTACGAGCTTACAGGGCGCTGTCGCCGGGGAGCTGTTTTTT. Translating gives CASSTSLQGAVAGELFF.

In its sample, this clone was seen a few times. The V call is TRBV4-2, the J call TRBJ1-4, with TRBD1 as a possible D gene (5 bases). The CDR3 runs 16 residues. CDR1 LGHNA and CDR2 YNFKEQ come from the germline V gene. Trimming took 1 base from V and 7 from J, leaving 16 bases between them. The CDR3 DNA sequence: TGTGCCAGCAGCCAAGGCGGTGGGGGGAGGGGTGAAAAACTGTTTTTT. Its protein is CASSQGGGGRGEKLFF.

This rearrangement joins TRBV5-3 to TRBJ1-2; possibly TRBD1 for D (6 bases). TRBV5-3 is noted as an ORF with a role that remains uncertain. The CDR3 has 16 amino acids. V gave up 3 bases and J gave up 4 bases, with 19 bases separating them. The CDR3 DNA follows: TGTGCCAGAAGCTCTTGTAAGGGGGGGGCCACCTATGGCTACACCTTC. This encodes CARSSCKGGATYGYTF.

This clone was seen a few times. The chain joins TRBV19 to TRBJ1-2, with no clear D. The CDR3 has 12 residues. V was cut by 3 bases and J by 7 bases, with 9 bases left in between. From germline, CDR1 is LNHDA and CDR2 SQIVND (reference sequence). CDR3 sequence: CASSIGEGGYTF. The CDR3 nucleotides are TGTGCCAGTAGTATCGGGGAGGGTGGCTACACCTTC.

The V call is TRBV5-1, the J call TRBJ2-5; 8 nucleotides agree with TRBD2. There are 15 residues in the CDR3. The germline V gene encodes CDR1 SGHRS and CDR2 YFSETQ. The CDR3 sequence is CPTSLEGRGGETQYF. For the CDR3, the DNA is TGCCCCACCAGCTTGGAAGGCCGGGGGGGGGAGACCCAGTACTTC. The whole variable domain, filled in from reference TRBV5-1 and TRBJ2-5, reads KAGVTQTPRYLIKTRGQQVTLSCSPISGHRSVSWYQQTPGQGLQFLFEYFSETQRNKGNFPGRFSGRQFSNSRSEMNVSTLELGDSALYLCPTSLEGRGGETQYFGPGTRLLVL.

CDR3 sequence (DNA): TGTGCCAGCAGCCGGGACAACCCCACCGGGGAGCTGTTTTTT. Amino acid sequence: CASSRDNPTGELFF. The chain carries TRBV6-5 and TRBJ2-2; possible D gene TRBD1, 6 bases. The germline V and J ends were trimmed by 6 bases and 4 bases, with 12 bases remaining between them. The CDR3 loop spans 14 amino acids. Looked up from germline, CDR1 is MNHEY and CDR2 is SVGAGI.